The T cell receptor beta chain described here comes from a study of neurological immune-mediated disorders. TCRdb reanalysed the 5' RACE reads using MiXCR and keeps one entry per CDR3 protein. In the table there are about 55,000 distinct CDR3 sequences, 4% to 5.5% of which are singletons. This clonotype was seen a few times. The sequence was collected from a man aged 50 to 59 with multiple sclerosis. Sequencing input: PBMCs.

CDR3 DNA: TGCGCCAGCAGACAGCGGGAACAAGTTGACGAGCAGTACTTC. Protein sequence: CASRQREQVDEQYF. The rearrangement uses TRBV5-1 and TRBJ2-7; 7 nucleotides line up with TRBD2. The CDR3 is 14 amino acids. V dropped 5 bases and J dropped 5; count of bases not matched to a gene: 10. CDR1 and CDR2 (germline): SGHRS, YFSETQ. Full variable domain (rest looked up from reference TRBV5-1 and TRBJ2-7): KAGVTQTPRYLIKTRGQQVTLSCSPISGHRSVSWYQQTPGQGLQFLFEYFSETQRNKGNFPGRFSGRQFSNSRSEMNVSTLELGDSALYLCASRQREQVDEQYFGPGTRLTVT.